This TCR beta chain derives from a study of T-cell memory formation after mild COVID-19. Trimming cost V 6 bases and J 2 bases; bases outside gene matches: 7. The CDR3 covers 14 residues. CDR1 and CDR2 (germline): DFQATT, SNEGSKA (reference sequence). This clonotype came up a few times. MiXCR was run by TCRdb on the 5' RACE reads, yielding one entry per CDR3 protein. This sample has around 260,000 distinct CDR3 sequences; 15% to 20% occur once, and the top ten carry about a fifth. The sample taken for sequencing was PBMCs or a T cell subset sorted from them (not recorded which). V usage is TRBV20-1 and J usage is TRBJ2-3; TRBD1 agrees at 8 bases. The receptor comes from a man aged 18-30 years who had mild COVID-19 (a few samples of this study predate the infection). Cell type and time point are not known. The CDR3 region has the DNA TGCAGTGCCAATACAGGGGGAAACACAGATACGCAGTATTTT. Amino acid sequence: CSANTGGNTDTQYF.